This TCR beta chain was recorded in a study of tumor-infiltrating lymphocytes in primary liver carcinoma. The authors made TCR beta cDNA from about 500 ng total RNA with a constant-region primer. For TCR beta, libraries were produced by three nested multiplex PCR rounds using slightly modified ARM-PCR. TCRdb reanalysed the multiplex PCR reads using MiXCR and keeps one entry per CDR3 protein. The sample holds more than 85,000 distinct CDR3 sequences, around 84% seen once. For each extraction, RNA and DNA were obtained together from around 20-30 mg of unsorted bulk tissue. Without exception, tumor samples held over 75% viable tumor cells. Details on this clonotype: Its ends do not fully match the called genes, so a read error is possible.

This clonotype was sampled from a man between 40 and 49 years old with primary liver carcinoma and hepatitis B virus infection. The specimen was liver tumor tissue from sampling region 3. The subset denotes: tumor region T3, left-lateral pole.

The CDR3, as DNA: TGTGTCAGCGGCTTTCACGGGACTAGCAGGACTAAAAACATTCAGTACTTC. It translates to CVSGFHGTSRTKNIQYF. The chain has TRBV11-1 and TRBJ2-4; 9 bases are shared with TRBD2. The CDR3 loop spans 17 amino acids. Germline lookup yields CDR1 SGHAT and CDR2 FQDESV (reference sequence). The full variable domain, in which reference TRBV11-1 and TRBJ2-4 provide the parts outside the CDR3, is EAEVAQSPRYKITEKSQAVAFWCDPISGHATLYWYRQILGQGPELLVQFQDESVVDDSQLPKDRFSAERLKGVDSTLKIQPAELGDSAMYLCVSGFHGTSRTKNIQYFGAGTRLSVL.